The present entry profiles one T cell receptor (beta chain) with its context. The participants were between about 18 and 90 years old and came from some 23 US areas. The source of the sample is a study of blood T cell repertoires in COVID-19. Study background: Acute and convalescent COVID-19 samples came from the United States, Italy and Spain. T cells, B-cell-depleted T cells, or PBMCs supplied cDNA or gDNA.

CDR3 length equals 17 residues. Germline assignment: CDR1 SGHRS and CDR2 YFSETQ. The V and J ends lost 4 bases and 7 bases, in that order; junction bases with no gene match: 20. Using immunoSEQ multiplex PCR, the repertoire was profiled, and TCRdb retains in-frame clones only, with some absent. The table lists about 220,000 clones, approximately 80% of them singletons. Sequencing was carried out using PBMCs or T cells enriched from blood (not recorded which). This clonotype was obtained from a woman aged 40 to 49 with acute COVID-19. This sequence joins TRBV5-1 and TRBJ2-7, with TRBD2 matching 7 bases. CDR3 amino acids: CASSLAPQRGGGLEQYF. CDR3 bases: TGCGCCAGCAGCCTGGCTCCTCAGCGGGGAGGAGGGCTAGAGCAGTACTTC.